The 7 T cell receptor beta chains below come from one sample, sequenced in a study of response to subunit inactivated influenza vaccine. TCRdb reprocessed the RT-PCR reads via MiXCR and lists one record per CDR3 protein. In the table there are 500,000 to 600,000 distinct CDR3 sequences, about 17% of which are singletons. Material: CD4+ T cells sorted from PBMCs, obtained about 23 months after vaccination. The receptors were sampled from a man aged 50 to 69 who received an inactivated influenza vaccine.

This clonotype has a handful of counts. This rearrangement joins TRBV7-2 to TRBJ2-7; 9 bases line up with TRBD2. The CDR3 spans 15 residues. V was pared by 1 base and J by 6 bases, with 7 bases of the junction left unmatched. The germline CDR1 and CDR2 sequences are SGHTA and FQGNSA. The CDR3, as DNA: TGTGCCAGCAGCTTAGATACAGCGGGGGGCCGCGAGCAGTACTTC. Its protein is CASSLDTAGGREQYF. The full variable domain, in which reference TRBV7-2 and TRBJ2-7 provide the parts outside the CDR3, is GAGVSQSPSNKVTEKGKDVELRCDPISGHTALYWYRQSLGQGLEFLIYFQGNSAPDKSGLPSDRFSAERTGGSVSTLTIQRTQQEDSAVYLCASSLDTAGGREQYFGPGTRLTVT.

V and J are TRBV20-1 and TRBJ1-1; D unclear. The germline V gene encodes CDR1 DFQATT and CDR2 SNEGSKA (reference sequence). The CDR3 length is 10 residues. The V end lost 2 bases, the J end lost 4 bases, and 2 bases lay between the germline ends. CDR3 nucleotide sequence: TGCAGTGCTAGAATCACTGAAGCTTTCTTT. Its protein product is CSARITEAFF.

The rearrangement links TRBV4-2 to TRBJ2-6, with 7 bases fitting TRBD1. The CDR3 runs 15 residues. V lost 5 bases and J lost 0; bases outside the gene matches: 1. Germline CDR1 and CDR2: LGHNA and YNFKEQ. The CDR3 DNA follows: TGTGCCAGCAGCTCAGGGGGCTCTGGGGCCAACGTCCTGACTTTC. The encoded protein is CASSSGGSGANVLTF.

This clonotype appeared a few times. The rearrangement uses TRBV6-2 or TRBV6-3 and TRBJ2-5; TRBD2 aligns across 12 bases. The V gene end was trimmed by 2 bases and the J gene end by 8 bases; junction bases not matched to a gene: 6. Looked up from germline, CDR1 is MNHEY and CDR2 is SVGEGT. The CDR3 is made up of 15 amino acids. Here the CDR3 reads CASSYGTSGSLTQYF. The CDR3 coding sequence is TGTGCCAGCAGTTACGGGACTAGCGGGTCGCTCACCCAGTACTTC.

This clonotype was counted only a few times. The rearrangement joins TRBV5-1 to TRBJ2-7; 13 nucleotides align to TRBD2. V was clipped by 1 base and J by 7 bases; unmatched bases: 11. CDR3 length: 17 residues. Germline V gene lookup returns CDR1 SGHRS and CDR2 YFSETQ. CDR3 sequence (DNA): TGCGCCAGCAGCTTGCTACTAGCGGGAGGGGAGGCAAAGGAGCAGTACTTC. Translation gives CASSLLLAGGEAKEQYF.

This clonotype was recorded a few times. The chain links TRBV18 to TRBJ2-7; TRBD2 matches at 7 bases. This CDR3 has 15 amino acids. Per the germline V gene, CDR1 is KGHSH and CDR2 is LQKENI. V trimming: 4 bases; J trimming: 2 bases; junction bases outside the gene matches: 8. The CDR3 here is CASSRTAGRAYEQYF. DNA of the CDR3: TGTGCCAGCTCACGTACAGCGGGACGAGCCTACGAGCAGTACTTC. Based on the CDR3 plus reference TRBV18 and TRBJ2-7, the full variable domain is NAGVMQNPRHLVRRRGQEARLRCSPMKGHSHVYWYRQLPEEGLKFMVYLQKENIIDESGMPKERFSAEFPKEGPSILRIQQVVRGDSAAYFCASSRTAGRAYEQYFGPGTRLTVT.

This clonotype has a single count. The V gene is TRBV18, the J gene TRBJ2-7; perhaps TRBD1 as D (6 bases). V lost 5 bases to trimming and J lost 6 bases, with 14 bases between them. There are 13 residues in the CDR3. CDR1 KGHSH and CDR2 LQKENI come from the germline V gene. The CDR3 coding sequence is TGTGCCAGCTCAAAAAAGGACAGAGGCGAGCAGTACTTC. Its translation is CASSKKDRGEQYF.